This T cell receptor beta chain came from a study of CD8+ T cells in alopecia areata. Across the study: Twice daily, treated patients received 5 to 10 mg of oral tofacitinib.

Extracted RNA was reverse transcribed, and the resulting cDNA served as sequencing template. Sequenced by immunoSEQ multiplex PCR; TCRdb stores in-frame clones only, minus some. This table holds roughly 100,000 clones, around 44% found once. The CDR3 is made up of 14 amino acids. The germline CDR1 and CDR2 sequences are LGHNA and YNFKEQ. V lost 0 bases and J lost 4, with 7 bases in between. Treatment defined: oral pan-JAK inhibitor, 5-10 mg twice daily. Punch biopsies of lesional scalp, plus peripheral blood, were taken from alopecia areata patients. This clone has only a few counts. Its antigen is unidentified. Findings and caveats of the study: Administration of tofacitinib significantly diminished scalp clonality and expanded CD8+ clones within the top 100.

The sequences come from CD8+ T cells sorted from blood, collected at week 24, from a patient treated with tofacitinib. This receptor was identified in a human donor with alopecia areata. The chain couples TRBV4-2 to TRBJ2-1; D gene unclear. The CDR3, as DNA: TGTGCCAGCAGCCAAGAAGCTGATTACAATGAGCAGTTCTTC. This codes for CASSQEADYNEQFF.